The 18 T cell receptor beta chains in this list originate from one sample, sequenced in a study of T cell repertoires in cytomegalovirus infection. TCRdb re-analysed the reads in MiXCR, keeping a single row per CDR3 protein. The sample yields approximately 250,000 distinct CDR3 sequences, around 6.2% seen once. Sequencing was done on a sample of PBMCs. The receptors were sampled from a human donor in good health (CMV status not recorded). Some clones in this sample may be carry-over from other donors' samples.

This clonotype was observed at least ten times. The chain employs TRBV20-1 and TRBJ1-2, with D possibly matching TRBD1 (6 bases). V gave up 5 bases and J gave up 6 bases, with 22 bases separating them. The CDR3 is 15 amino acids. Germline V lookup: CDR1 DFQATT, CDR2 SNEGSKA (reference sequence). CDR3: CSAPSGKGGEDGYTF. CDR3 in DNA: TGCAGTGCTCCAAGTGGGAAGGGGGGGGAGGATGGCTACACCTTC.

This clonotype was seen repeatedly, ten times or more. The chain couples TRBV12-3 or TRBV12-4 to TRBJ2-7; 7 bases agree with TRBD1. V gave up 5 bases and J gave up 4 bases; unmatched junction bases: 14. This CDR3 is built from 16 residues. The CDR3 is CASSPLPPTGTYEQYF. The DNA for the CDR3 is TGTGCCAGCAGTCCCCTACCCCCGACAGGGACGTACGAGCAGTACTTC.

This clonotype was seen at least ten times. The chain employs TRBV19 and TRBJ1-1; no reliable D call. Trimming left V 8 bases short and J 1 base short, with 11 bases between. Germline values: CDR1 LNHDA, CDR2 SQIVND (reference sequence). This CDR3 has 13 residues. For the CDR3, the DNA is TGTGCCAGTTCTTATGGGTCGAACACTGAAGCTTTCTTT. Residues: CASSYGSNTEAFF.

The chain joins TRBV5-1 to TRBJ2-3, with TRBD2 matching over 7 bases. Germline assignment: CDR1 SGHRS and CDR2 YFSETQ. This CDR3 region has 14 residues. V trimming: 4 bases; J trimming: 9 bases; junction bases outside the gene matches: 11. As DNA, the CDR3 is TGCGCCAGCAGCCAAGCCCAAGCGGGGACGACGCAGTATTTT. It translates to CASSQAQAGTTQYF.

This clonotype was recorded a few times. The chain couples TRBV20-1 to TRBJ2-5; D possibly corresponds to TRBD2 (5 bases). The CDR3 is 15 residues long. V lost 4 bases and J lost 5, with 20 bases in between. In germline, CDR1 is DFQATT, CDR2 SNEGSKA (reference sequence). The CDR3 DNA reads as TGCAGTGCTACGAAAGCCAGCGGCCGTTATGAGACCCAGTACTTC. It yields the protein CSATKASGRYETQYF.

The gene calls are TRBV12-2 and TRBJ2-3; the table calls TRBD1, which could not be checked here. TRBV12-2 is noted as a pseudogene. The CDR3 length is 14 residues. The CDR3 DNA is TGTGCAAGTCGCTTAGCACCAACCCCCCAGACGCAGTATTTT. Protein product: CASRLAPTPQTQYF.

In its sample, this clonotype was seen a few times. The chain combines TRBV5-1 with TRBJ1-2; D possibly corresponds to TRBD1 (5 bases). Germline V CDR1 and CDR2: SGHRS, YFSETQ. This CDR3 has 16 amino acids. The V gene lost 4 bases and the J gene lost 6 bases, with 22 bases spanning the gap. The CDR3 loop is CASSGAGRTVRDGYTF. For the CDR3, the DNA is TGCGCCAGCAGCGGGGCCGGGAGGACCGTACGGGATGGCTACACCTTC.

On this clonotype: This could be a read error, since a much larger clone is one nucleotide away. The chain carries TRBV14 and TRBJ2-7; D unclear. The CDR3 spans 11 residues. Germline loops: CDR1 SGHDN, CDR2 FVKESK. DNA for the CDR3: TGTGCCGGCAGCCAATACCGCGAGCAGTACTTC. This gives the protein CAGSQYREQYF.

This clonotype was recorded at least ten times. The chain uses TRBV6-2 or TRBV6-3 and TRBJ2-7; D not resolved. The V end was cut by 2 bases, the J end by 3 bases, with 11 bases between. Per the germline V gene, CDR1 is MNHEY and CDR2 is SVGEGT. CDR3 length: 14 amino acids. DNA of the CDR3: TGTGCCAGCAGTTACGGCACCTACAGCTACGAGCAGTACTTC. Translating gives CASSYGTYSYEQYF.

This clonotype was counted ten times or more. This sequence joins TRBV28 and TRBJ2-7; possibly TRBD1 for D (6 bases). CDR1 and CDR2 (germline): MDHEN, SYDVKM. V lost 5 bases, J lost 4 bases, and 21 bases lay in between. The CDR3 is 16 residues long. This chain's CDR3 is CASSPGQVGFKYEQYF. Written as DNA, the CDR3 is TGTGCCAGCAGTCCGGGACAAGTTGGCTTTAAGTACGAGCAGTACTTC. The variable domain in full, completed from reference TRBV28 and TRBJ2-7, reads DVKVTQSSRYLVKRTGEKVFLECVQDMDHENMFWYRQDPGLGLRLIYFSYDVKMKEKGDIPEGYSVSREKKERFSLILESASTNQTSMYLCASSPGQVGFKYEQYFGPGTRLTVT.

This clonotype has just a few counts. This chain links TRBV29-1 with TRBJ1-4, with 7 bases lining up with TRBD1. The CDR3 consists of 11 residues. Germline CDR1 reads SQVTM; CDR2 reads ANQGSEA. Trimming removed 3 bases from V and 11 bases from J; junction bases left unmatched: 3. The CDR3 region has the DNA TGCAGCGTTGACCCAGGGGGGAAACTGTTTTTT. It is translated as CSVDPGGKLFF.

Ten or more counts support this clonotype. This chain joins TRBV7-2 and TRBJ1-2; D ambiguous. Trimming stripped 5 bases from V and 6 bases from J, with 22 bases between. Germline-derived CDR1 and CDR2 are SGHTA and FQGNSA. The CDR3 contains 16 residues. Here the CDR3 reads CASSPGGASGRHGYTF. CDR3 in DNA: TGTGCCAGCAGCCCCGGAGGAGCTTCAGGAAGACATGGCTACACCTTC.

This clonotype was counted ten times or more. The gene calls are TRBV14 and TRBJ2-7, with D perhaps matching TRBD2 (5 bases). Germline assignment: CDR1 SGHDN and CDR2 FVKESK. The V end was cut by 0 bases, the J end by 5 bases, with 14 bases between. This CDR3 is built from 15 residues. The chain's CDR3 is CASSQDAGSSHEQYF. The CDR3 DNA follows: TGTGCCAGCAGCCAAGATGCTGGGAGTAGCCACGAGCAGTACTTC.

This clonotype was observed at least ten times. The V call is TRBV14, the J call TRBJ1-3; no clear D. Germline values: CDR1 SGHDN, CDR2 FVKESK. V lost 0 bases and J lost 8, with 5 bases in between. The CDR3 has 12 amino acids. This chain's CDR3 is CASSQEIDTIYF. The CDR3 region has the DNA TGTGCCAGCAGCCAAGAGATTGACACCATATATTTT.

This clonotype was observed at least ten times. This may be a read error: a much more frequent sequence differs by one nucleotide. The gene calls are TRBV5-4 and TRBJ1-4, with D unclear. The CDR3 is 12 amino acids. Per the germline V gene, CDR1 is SGHNT and CDR2 is YYREEE (reference sequence). Trimming took off 4 bases at V and 4 bases at J, with 5 bases between the two ends. The CDR3 spells CASSRRNEKLFF. Written as DNA, the CDR3 is TGTGCCAGCAGCCGACGTAATGAAAAACTGTTTTTT. Full variable domain (remainder filled in from reference TRBV5-4 and TRBJ1-4): ETGVTQSPTHLIKTRGQQVTLRCSSQSGHNTVSWYQQALGQGPQFIFQYYREEENGRGNFPPRFSGLQFPNYSSELNVNALELDDSALYLCASSRRNEKLFFGSGTQLSVL.

The chain links TRBV9 to TRBJ1-1; D not certain. This CDR3 is 14 amino acids long. Looked up from germline, CDR1 is SGDLS and CDR2 is YYNGEE. V was trimmed by 0 bases and J by 4 bases, leaving 10 bases between them. The chain's CDR3 is CASSVGSQPTEAFF. The DNA of the CDR3 is TGTGCCAGCAGCGTAGGAAGTCAGCCCACTGAAGCTTTCTTT.

This clonotype has ten or more counts. V usage is TRBV28 and J usage is TRBJ1-5; 9 nucleotides line up with TRBD1. Germline-derived CDR1 and CDR2 are MDHEN and SYDVKM. The CDR3 extends over 13 amino acids. The junction had 7 bases not matched to a gene; V was cut back by 7 bases and J by 9 bases. Written as DNA, the CDR3 is TGTGCCAGCAATCAGGGACAGGGAGGGCCCCAGCATTTT. It yields the protein CASNQGQGGPQHF. Filled out from reference TRBV28 and TRBJ1-5, the complete variable domain reads DVKVTQSSRYLVKRTGEKVFLECVQDMDHENMFWYRQDPGLGLRLIYFSYDVKMKEKGDIPEGYSVSREKKERFSLILESASTNQTSMYLCASNQGQGGPQHFGDGTRLSIL.

This clonotype was recorded a few times. In DNA, the CDR3 is TGTGCCAGCAGCGTAGGAGTTCAAAGGACTGAAGCTTTCTTT. Translated: CASSVGVQRTEAFF. The chain is built from TRBV9 and TRBJ1-1, with no clear D. V lost 0 bases and J lost 5, with 11 bases in between. Germline CDR1 reads SGDLS; CDR2 reads YYNGEE. The CDR3 loop spans 14 amino acids.